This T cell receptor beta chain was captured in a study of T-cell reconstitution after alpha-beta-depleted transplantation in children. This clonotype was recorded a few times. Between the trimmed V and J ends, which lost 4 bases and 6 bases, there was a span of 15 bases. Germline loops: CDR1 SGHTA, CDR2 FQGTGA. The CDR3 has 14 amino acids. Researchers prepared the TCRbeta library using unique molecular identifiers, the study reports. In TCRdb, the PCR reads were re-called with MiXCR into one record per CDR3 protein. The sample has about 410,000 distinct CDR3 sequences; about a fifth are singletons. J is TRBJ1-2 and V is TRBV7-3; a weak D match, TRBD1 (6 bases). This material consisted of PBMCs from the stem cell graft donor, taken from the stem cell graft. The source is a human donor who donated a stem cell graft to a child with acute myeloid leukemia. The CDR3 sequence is CASSSQRRGDGYTF. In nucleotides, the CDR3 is TGTGCCAGCAGCTCGCAGCGCAGGGGCGATGGCTACACCTTC.